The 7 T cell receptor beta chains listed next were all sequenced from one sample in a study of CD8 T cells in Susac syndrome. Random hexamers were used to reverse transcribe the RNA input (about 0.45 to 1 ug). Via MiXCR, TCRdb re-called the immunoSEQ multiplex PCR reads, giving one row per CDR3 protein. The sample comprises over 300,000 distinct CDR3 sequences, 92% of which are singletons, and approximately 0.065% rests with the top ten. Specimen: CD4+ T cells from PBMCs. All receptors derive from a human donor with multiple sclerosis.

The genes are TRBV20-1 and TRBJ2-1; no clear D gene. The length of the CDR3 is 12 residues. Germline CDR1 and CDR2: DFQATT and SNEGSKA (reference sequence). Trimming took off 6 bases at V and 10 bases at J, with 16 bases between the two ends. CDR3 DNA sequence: TGCAGTGCCGGGCTACTCCTCGGAGAGCAGTTCTTC. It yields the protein CSAGLLLGEQFF.

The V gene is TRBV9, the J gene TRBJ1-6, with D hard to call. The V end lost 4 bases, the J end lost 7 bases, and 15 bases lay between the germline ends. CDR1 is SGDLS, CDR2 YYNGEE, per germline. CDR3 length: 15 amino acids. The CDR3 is CASSTQVAGNSPLHF. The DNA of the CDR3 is TGTGCCAGCAGCACCCAGGTGGCTGGGAATTCACCCCTCCACTTT.

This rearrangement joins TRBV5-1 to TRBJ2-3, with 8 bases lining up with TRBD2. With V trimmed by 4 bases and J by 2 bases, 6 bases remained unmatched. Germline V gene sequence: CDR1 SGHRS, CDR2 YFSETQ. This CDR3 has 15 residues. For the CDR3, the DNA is TGCGCCAGCAGCACCTTACTAGCGGCCACAGATACGCAGTATTTT. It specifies CASSTLLAATDTQYF. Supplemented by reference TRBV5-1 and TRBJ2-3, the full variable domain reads KAGVTQTPRYLIKTRGQQVTLSCSPISGHRSVSWYQQTPGQGLQFLFEYFSETQRNKGNFPGRFSGRQFSNSRSEMNVSTLELGDSALYLCASSTLLAATDTQYFGPGTRLTVL.

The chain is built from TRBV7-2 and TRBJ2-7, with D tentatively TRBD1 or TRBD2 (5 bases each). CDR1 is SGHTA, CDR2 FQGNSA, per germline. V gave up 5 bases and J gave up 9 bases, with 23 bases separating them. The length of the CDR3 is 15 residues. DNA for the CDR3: TGTGCCAGCAGCCTATCCCAGGGCCAGCGGCACGCGCAGTACTTC. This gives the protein CASSLSQGQRHAQYF.

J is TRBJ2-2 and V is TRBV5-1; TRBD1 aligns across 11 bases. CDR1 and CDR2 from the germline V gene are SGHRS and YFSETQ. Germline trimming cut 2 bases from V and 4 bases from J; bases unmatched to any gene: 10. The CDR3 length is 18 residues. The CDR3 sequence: CASSFPSDRGLGTGELFF. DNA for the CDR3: TGCGCCAGCAGCTTCCCCTCGGACAGGGGGCTGGGCACCGGGGAGCTGTTTTTT.

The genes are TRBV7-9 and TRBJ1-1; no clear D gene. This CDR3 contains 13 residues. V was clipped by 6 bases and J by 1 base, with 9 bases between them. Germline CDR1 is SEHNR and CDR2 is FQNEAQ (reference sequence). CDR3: CASRPSGNTEAFF. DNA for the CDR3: TGTGCCAGCAGGCCATCAGGGAACACTGAAGCTTTCTTT.

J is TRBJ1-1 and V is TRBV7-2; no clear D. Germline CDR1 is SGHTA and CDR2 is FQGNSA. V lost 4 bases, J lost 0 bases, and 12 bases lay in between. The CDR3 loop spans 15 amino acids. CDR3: CASSSSPGMNTEAFF. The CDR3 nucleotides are TGTGCCAGCAGCTCCTCCCCGGGGATGAACACTGAAGCTTTCTTT.